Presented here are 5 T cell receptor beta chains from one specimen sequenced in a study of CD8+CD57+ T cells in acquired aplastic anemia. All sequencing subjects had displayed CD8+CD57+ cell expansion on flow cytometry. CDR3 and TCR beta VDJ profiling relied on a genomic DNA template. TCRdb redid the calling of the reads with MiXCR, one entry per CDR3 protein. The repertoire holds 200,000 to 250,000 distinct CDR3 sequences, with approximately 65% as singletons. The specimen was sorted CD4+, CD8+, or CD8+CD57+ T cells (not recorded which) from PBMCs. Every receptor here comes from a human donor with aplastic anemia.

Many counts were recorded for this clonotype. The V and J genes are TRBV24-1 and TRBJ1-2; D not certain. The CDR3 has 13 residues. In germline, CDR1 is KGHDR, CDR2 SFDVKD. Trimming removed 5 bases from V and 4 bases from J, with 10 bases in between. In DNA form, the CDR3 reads TGTGCCACCAGTGCGTACGGATCCTATGGCTACACCTTC. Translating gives CATSAYGSYGYTF.

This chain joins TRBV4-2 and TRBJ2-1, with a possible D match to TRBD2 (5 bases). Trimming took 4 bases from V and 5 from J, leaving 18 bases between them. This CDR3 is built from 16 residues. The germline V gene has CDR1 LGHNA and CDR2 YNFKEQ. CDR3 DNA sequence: TGTGCCAGCAGCCTCTCACTAGATGGGGTCCACAATGAGCAGTTCTTC. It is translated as CASSLSLDGVHNEQFF.

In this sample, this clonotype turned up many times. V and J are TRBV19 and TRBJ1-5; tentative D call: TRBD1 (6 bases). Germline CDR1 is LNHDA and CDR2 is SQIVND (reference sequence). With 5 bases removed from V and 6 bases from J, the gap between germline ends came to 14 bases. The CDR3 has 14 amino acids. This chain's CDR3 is CASSPRQARQPQHF. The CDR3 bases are TGTGCCAGTAGTCCAAGACAGGCCCGTCAGCCCCAGCATTTT.

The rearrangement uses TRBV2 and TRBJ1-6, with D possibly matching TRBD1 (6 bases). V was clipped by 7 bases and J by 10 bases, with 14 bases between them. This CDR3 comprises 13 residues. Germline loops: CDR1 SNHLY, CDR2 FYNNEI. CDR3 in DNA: TGTGCCAGCAAGGTACAGGGAACGTCACCCCTCCACTTT. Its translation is CASKVQGTSPLHF.

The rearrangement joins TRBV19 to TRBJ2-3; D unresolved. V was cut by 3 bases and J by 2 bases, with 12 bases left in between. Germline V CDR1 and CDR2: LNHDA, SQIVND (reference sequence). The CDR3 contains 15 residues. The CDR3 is CASSMVVGYTDTQYF. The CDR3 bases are TGTGCCAGTAGTATGGTGGTGGGGTACACAGATACGCAGTATTTT.